The next 23 T cell receptor beta chains were all read from a single sample in a study of T cell changes during pregnancy in multiple sclerosis. Clones were sequenced by immunoSEQ multiplex PCR, and TCRdb holds only the in-frame ones, with some missing. This sample has 30,000 to 45,000 clones, with around 92% found just once. Sequenced here: CD8+ T cells from peripheral blood mononuclear cells, sampled before pregnancy. The receptors derive from a female donor with multiple sclerosis, enrolled in a pregnancy study.

This chain uses TRBV9 with TRBJ2-2; tentatively, D is TRBD1 (5 bases). Trimming shortened V by 7 bases and J by 6 bases, and 10 bases separated the two germline ends. Germline V CDR1 and CDR2: SGDLS, YYNGEE. The CDR3 spans 12 residues. CDR3 in amino acids: CASVGEAGELFF. The CDR3 region has the DNA TGTGCCAGCGTAGGGGAAGCCGGGGAGCTGTTTTTT.

A single count supports this clone. The rearrangement uses TRBV21-1 and TRBJ2-7; the table assigns TRBD2, which was not confirmed against the DNA. TRBV21-1 is given as a pseudogene. This CDR3 has 19 residues. CDR3 in DNA: TGTGCCAGCAGCAAAGCGTCCGTGGTAGCGGGCTACAGAACTTACGAGCAGTACTTC. The encoded protein is CASSKASVVAGYRTYEQYF.

CDR3 DNA sequence: TGTGCCAGCAGTACGGGGGGTGGGACCTACGAGCAGTACTTC. The encoded protein is CASSTGGGTYEQYF. The V call is TRBV9, the J call TRBJ2-7, with TRBD2 matching over 7 bases. This CDR3 has 14 residues. The germline CDR1 and CDR2 sequences are SGDLS and YYNGEE. The junction had 7 bases not matched to a gene; V was cut back by 5 bases and J by 2 bases.

V is TRBV27 and J is TRBJ2-1; TRBD1 matches at 8 bases. The germline CDR1 and CDR2 sequences are MNHEY and SMNVEV (reference sequence). This CDR3 is built from 12 residues. J was trimmed by 8 bases and V by 6 bases; bases with no gene match: 3. In nucleotides, the CDR3 is TGTGCCAGCAGGCGCAGGGGGCATGAGCAGTTCTTC. Protein product: CASRRRGHEQFF.

In DNA, the CDR3 is TGCGCCAGCAGCCCCCCCCGGGTCGAAAAACTGTTTTTT. Its translation is CASSPPRVEKLFF. The V and J genes are TRBV4-1 and TRBJ1-4; D unresolved. Germline CDR1 is MGHRA and CDR2 is YSYEKL. This CDR3 is built from 13 residues. The V end was cut by 4 bases, the J end by 8 bases, with 11 bases between.

This rearrangement joins TRBV30 to TRBJ1-6, with TRBD1 matching 9 bases. Per the germline V gene, CDR1 is GTSNPN and CDR2 is SVGIG (reference sequence). J was trimmed by 9 bases and V by 8 bases; bases with no gene match: 11. The CDR3 length is 14 residues. This CDR3 is CAIYGTGQRSPLHF. CDR3 nucleotide sequence: TGTGCCATCTACGGGACAGGGCAGCGTTCACCCCTCCACTTT.

The rearrangement uses TRBV4-2 and TRBJ1-2; TRBD1 matches at 7 bases. The ends lost 3 bases at V and 1 base at J; junction bases unmatched: 8. The CDR3 consists of 16 residues. Germline assignment: CDR1 LGHNA and CDR2 YNFKEQ. The CDR3 loop reads CASSQETGLLNYGYTF. CDR3 DNA sequence: TGTGCCAGCAGCCAGGAGACAGGGCTGCTTAACTATGGCTACACCTTC.

This clone was seen just once. The chain joins TRBV6-5 to TRBJ2-5, with 7 bases identical to TRBD2. V shed 0 bases and J 5 bases; nucleotides not matched to a gene: 9. The CDR3 sequence is 16 residues long. CDR1 and CDR2 (germline): MNHEY, SVGAGI. CDR3 residues: CASSYSRAGVLETQYF. Written as DNA, the CDR3 is TGTGCCAGCAGTTACTCACGCGCGGGGGTATTGGAGACCCAGTACTTC.

The CDR3 loop reads CASRGAPYEQYF. Here the CDR3 DNA reads TGTGCCAGCAGGGGGGCCCCCTACGAGCAGTACTTC. The rearrangement uses TRBV27 and TRBJ2-7; TRBD1 might be the D (6 bases). The V end was cut by 6 bases, the J end by 2 bases, with 8 bases between. The CDR3 contains 12 residues. Germline V gene lookup returns CDR1 MNHEY and CDR2 SMNVEV (reference sequence).

This chain links TRBV7-8 with TRBJ1-2; TRBD1 aligns across 9 bases. Unmatched junction bases numbered 6, after V lost 1 base and J lost 9 bases. This CDR3 region has 14 residues. CDR1 SGHVS and CDR2 FQNEAQ come from the germline V gene. Here the CDR3 DNA reads TGTGCCAGCAGCTTAGACTGGACAGGGGAAAGCTACACCTTC. Amino acid sequence: CASSLDWTGESYTF.

J is TRBJ1-2 and V is TRBV5-1, with D hard to call. This CDR3 has 16 amino acids. Per the germline V gene, CDR1 is SGHRS and CDR2 is YFSETQ. The V and J ends lost 0 bases and 5 bases respectively, with 17 bases between them. CDR3 protein: CASSLERRGTLYGYTF. CDR3 coding DNA: TGCGCCAGCAGCTTGGAAAGGAGAGGTACCTTATATGGCTACACCTTC.

The V and J genes are TRBV6-5 and TRBJ2-3; TRBD1 is a possible D gene (6 bases). The CDR3 consists of 14 residues. The germline V and J ends were trimmed by 2 bases and 3 bases, with 9 bases remaining between them. CDR1 and CDR2 from the germline V gene are MNHEY and SVGAGI. In nucleotides, the CDR3 is TGTGCCAGCAGTTACACCGGGACAACAGATACGCAGTATTTT. Protein: CASSYTGTTDTQYF.

The CDR3 nucleotides read TGCAGCGTTGAGGGAAATAGCGAAAGCTCCTACAATGAGCAGTTCTTC. Protein product: CSVEGNSESSYNEQFF. The chain combines TRBV29-1 with TRBJ2-1, with D tentatively TRBD2 (5 bases). V gave up 3 bases and J gave up 0 bases, with 15 bases separating them. This CDR3 is 16 amino acids long. Germline CDR1 reads SQVTM; CDR2 reads ANQGSEA.

By frequency in the sample, this clone is medium-sized. The genes are TRBV19 and TRBJ1-1, with 12 bases that match TRBD1. Germline V gene data show CDR1 as LNHDA and CDR2 as SQIVND (reference sequence). This CDR3 is built from 17 residues. V shed 3 bases, J shed 4 bases, and the junction held 9 bases outside the gene matches. The CDR3 DNA reads as TGTGCCAGTAGTATTGAAATTGGGACAGGGGGCGGCACTGAAGCTTTCTTT. It yields the protein CASSIEIGTGGGTEAFF.

The CDR3 spells CASSGAGNTEAFF. As DNA, the CDR3 is TGTGCCAGCAGTGGGGCAGGGAACACTGAAGCTTTCTTT. The rearrangement links TRBV2 to TRBJ1-1; unclear D gene. The CDR3 runs to 13 residues. CDR1 is SNHLY and CDR2 is FYNNEI in the germline V gene. The V end was cut by 4 bases, the J end by 1 base, with 7 bases between.

V and J are TRBV11-2 and TRBJ2-7, with 11 nucleotides matching TRBD1. After removal of 3 bases from V and 4 bases from J, the junction contained 2 bases not matched to a gene. Germline CDR1 is SGHAT and CDR2 is FQNNGV. The length of the CDR3 is 14 residues. The CDR3 sequence: CASSLGQGGYEQYF. CDR3 nucleotides: TGTGCCAGCAGCTTGGGACAGGGGGGATACGAGCAGTACTTC.

The chain has TRBV27 and TRBJ2-7; D not resolved. The CDR3 length is 13 residues. Germline assignment: CDR1 MNHEY and CDR2 SMNVEV (reference sequence). The V and J ends lost 8 bases and 3 bases respectively, with 14 bases between them. The CDR3 DNA reads as TGTGCCAGCTCCCCAGGCACCTACTACGAGCAGTACTTC. Translation: CASSPGTYYEQYF.

This chain links TRBV5-1 with TRBJ2-7, with D maybe TRBD2 (6 bases). Trimming cost V 4 bases and J 0 bases, with 14 bases left between them. Germline CDR1 SGHRS, CDR2 YFSETQ. The CDR3 totals 15 residues. Here the CDR3 DNA reads TGCGCCAGCAGCCCCGGACGGGGGAGCTCCTACGAGCAGTACTTC. Translating it yields CASSPGRGSSYEQYF.

The rearrangement uses TRBV7-6 and TRBJ2-1; 10 bases are shared with TRBD2. The CDR3 extends over 16 amino acids. Germline trimming cut 2 bases from V and 0 bases from J; bases unmatched to any gene: 1. Germline V lookup: CDR1 SGHVS, CDR2 FNYEAQ. The CDR3 reads CASSLSSGSSYNEQFF. CDR3 bases: TGTGCCAGCAGCTTATCTAGCGGGAGCTCCTACAATGAGCAGTTCTTC.

CDR3 residues: CASSSTGIQETQYF. The CDR3 nucleotides are TGCGCCAGCAGCTCCACAGGGATCCAAGAGACCCAGTACTTC. The V call is TRBV5-1, the J call TRBJ2-5, with a tentative D call TRBD1 (6 bases). Trimming removed 3 bases from V and 1 base from J, with 10 bases in between. Looked up from germline, CDR1 is SGHRS and CDR2 is YFSETQ. The CDR3 is 14 amino acids.

This chain connects TRBV9 to TRBJ2-1, with TRBD2 matching over 13 bases. After removal of 1 base from V and 7 bases from J, the junction contained 5 bases not matched to a gene. Germline V gene lookup returns CDR1 SGDLS and CDR2 YYNGEE. There are 16 residues in the CDR3. CDR3 sequence (DNA): TGTGCCAGCAGCGTAAGGACTAGCGGGAGTGGGAATGAGCAGTTCTTC. It encodes CASSVRTSGSGNEQFF.

The chain carries TRBV7-9 and TRBJ2-7; 7 nucleotides align to TRBD1. The CDR3 spans 12 residues. V dropped 7 bases and J dropped 4; count of bases not matched to a gene: 4. Germline V gene data show CDR1 as SEHNR and CDR2 as FQNEAQ (reference sequence). CDR3 in DNA: TGTGCCAGCACCTTGACAGGGTACGAGCAGTACTTC. This translates into CASTLTGYEQYF.

J is TRBJ2-4 and V is TRBV14; TRBD1 agrees at 8 bases. The CDR3 has 16 amino acids. Germline CDR1 SGHDN, CDR2 FVKESK. Trimming removed 4 bases from V and 7 bases from J; junction bases left unmatched: 12. The CDR3 is CASSPSDRGRKNIQYF. CDR3 in DNA: TGTGCCAGCAGCCCAAGTGACAGGGGAAGAAAGAACATTCAGTACTTC.